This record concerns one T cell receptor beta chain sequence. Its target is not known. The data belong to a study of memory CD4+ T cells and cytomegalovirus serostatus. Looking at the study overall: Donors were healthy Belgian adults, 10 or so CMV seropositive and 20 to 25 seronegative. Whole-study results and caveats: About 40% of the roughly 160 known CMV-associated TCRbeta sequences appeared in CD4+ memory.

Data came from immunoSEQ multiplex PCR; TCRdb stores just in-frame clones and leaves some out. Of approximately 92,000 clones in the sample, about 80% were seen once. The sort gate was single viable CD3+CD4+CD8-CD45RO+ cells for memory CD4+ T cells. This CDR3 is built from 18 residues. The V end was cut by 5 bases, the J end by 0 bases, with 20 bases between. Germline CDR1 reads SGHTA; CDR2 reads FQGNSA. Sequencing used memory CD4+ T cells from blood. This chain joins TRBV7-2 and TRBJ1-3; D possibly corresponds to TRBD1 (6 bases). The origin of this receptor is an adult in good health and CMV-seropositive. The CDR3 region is CASSRDTIEPSSGNTIYF. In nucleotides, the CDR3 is TGTGCCAGCAGCCGGGACACGATAGAGCCCAGCTCTGGAAACACCATATATTTT.